This T cell receptor beta chain comes out of a study of regulatory T cells in long-lasting Graves disease. Whole-study context: Less than 3 months of antithyroid drugs had been taken by newly diagnosed Graves' patients. Regarding the study as a whole: Blood alone, not thyroid tissue, was studied.

CDR1 and CDR2 from the germline V gene are SNHLY and FYNNEI. Trimming left V 3 bases short and J 2 bases short, with 10 bases between. The length of the CDR3 is 14 residues. Time point denoted: newly diagnosed GD, antithyroid drugs for less than 3 months. With RNA extracted from PBMCs as input, the TCR library was made. A volume of about 9 milliliters of peripheral blood was collected in EDTA tubes. The authors built TCR beta libraries using iRepertoire HTBI primers and Arm-PCR of CDR3 regions. TCRdb ran MiXCR on the multiplex PCR reads and lists one entry per CDR3 protein. The table includes about 210,000 distinct CDR3 sequences, approximately 18% detected once. This clonotype has at least ten counts. As yet, its antigen is unknown. The sample also formed part of further work on T cells in Graves' hyperthyroidism and ophthalmopathy. From that paper: Ophthalmopathy prediction by the model preceded onset by a median roughly 6 months.

This receptor was obtained from a woman aged 30 to 39 with Graves disease. V usage is TRBV2 and J usage is TRBJ2-5, with D tentatively TRBD1 (6 bases). The material was peripheral blood mononuclear cells (PBMCs), obtained at new diagnosis, from a patient treated with antithyroid drugs. CDR3 sequence: CASSDQDRQETQYF. CDR3 in DNA: TGTGCCAGCAGTGACCAAGACAGGCAAGAGACCCAGTACTTC. The whole variable domain, remainder taken from reference TRBV2 and TRBJ2-5, is EPEVTQTPSHQVTQMGQEVILRCVPISNHLYFYWYRQILGQKVEFLVSFYNNEISEKSEIFDDQFSVERPDGSNFTLKIRSTKLEDSAMYFCASSDQDRQETQYFGPGTRLLVL.